These 30 T cell receptor beta chains were all obtained from the same sample, sequenced in a study of T cells in Graves' hyperthyroidism and ophthalmopathy. It was RNA transcripts that yielded the amplified TCR beta CDR3 regions. In the first-round RT-PCR of the TCR CDR3, the HTBI primer set was used. Via MiXCR, TCRdb re-called the multiplex PCR reads, giving one row per CDR3 protein. Among a few hundred thousand distinct CDR3 sequences listed, roughly 13% were seen once. The sequenced material came from blood. The receptors come from a woman aged 40 to 50 with Graves' ophthalmopathy.

This clonotype was recorded at least ten times. The gene calls are TRBV12-5 and TRBJ1-5, with TRBD1 as a possible D gene (6 bases). The CDR3 is 15 residues long. Germline V gene lookup returns CDR1 LGHNT and CDR2 FRNRAP. Between the trimmed V and J ends, which lost 1 base and 8 bases, there was a span of 15 bases. The DNA for the CDR3 is TGTGCTAGTGGTTTGGAACAGGGTAATGTGGAGCCCCAGCATTTT. Its translation is CASGLEQGNVEPQHF.

This clonotype was found many times. The genes are TRBV19 and TRBJ1-1; D gene ambiguous. CDR3 size: 11 residues. Germline assignment: CDR1 LNHDA and CDR2 SQIVND (reference sequence). Trimming shortened V by 7 bases and J by 8 bases, and 11 bases separated the two germline ends. In nucleotides, the CDR3 is TGTGCCAGTACCCTGGAACGGGAAGCTTTCTTT. Protein sequence: CASTLEREAFF.

The chain employs TRBV19 and TRBJ2-1; 9 bases agree with TRBD1. V shed 3 bases, J shed 4 bases, and the junction held 13 bases outside the gene matches. The CDR3 runs to 18 residues. Per the germline V gene, CDR1 is LNHDA and CDR2 is SQIVND (reference sequence). CDR3 in DNA: TGTGCCAGTAGTATTTCGACAGGGGGGGGGTACCGGTACAATGAGCAGTTCTTC. It yields the protein CASSISTGGGYRYNEQFF. Supplemented by reference TRBV19 and TRBJ2-1, the full variable domain reads DGGITQSPKYLFRKEGQNVTLSCEQNLNHDAMYWYRQDPGQGLRLIYYSQIVNDFQKGDIAEGYSVSREKKESFPLTVTSAQKNPTAFYLCASSISTGGGYRYNEQFFGPGTRLTVL.

This clonotype was seen repeatedly, ten times or more. The V call is TRBV29-1, the J call TRBJ1-2, with a tentative D call TRBD1 (5 bases). Germline loops: CDR1 SQVTM, CDR2 ANQGSEA. With 4 bases removed from V and 2 bases from J, the gap between germline ends came to 11 bases. This CDR3 contains 13 residues. For the CDR3, the DNA is TGCAGCGTTGTCGGGGGGAGCAACTATGGCTACACCTTC. Its protein product is CSVVGGSNYGYTF.

This chain connects TRBV7-3 to TRBJ2-7; D remains unclear. Looked up from germline, CDR1 is SGHTA and CDR2 is FQGTGA. V lost 5 bases to trimming and J lost 0 bases, with 17 bases between them. This CDR3 is built from 16 residues. CDR3 sequence: CASSLNKGMGSYEQYF. The CDR3, as DNA: TGTGCCAGCAGCCTCAACAAGGGCATGGGCTCCTACGAGCAGTACTTC. Combining the CDR3 with reference TRBV7-3 and TRBJ2-7 gives the whole variable domain GAGVSQTPSNKVTEKGKYVELRCDPISGHTALYWYRQSLGQGPEFLIYFQGTGAADDSGLPNDRFFAVRPEGSVSTLKIQRTERGDSAVYLCASSLNKGMGSYEQYFGPGTRLTVT.

This clonotype was counted at least ten times. V usage is TRBV5-8 and J usage is TRBJ1-1; perhaps TRBD1 as D (5 bases). The V gene lost 3 bases and the J gene lost 6 bases, with 18 bases spanning the gap. CDR3 length equals 15 residues. In germline, CDR1 is SGHTS, CDR2 YDEGEE. The CDR3 protein is CASSSRGGVSAEAFF. CDR3 coding DNA: TGTGCCAGCAGCTCCCGTGGGGGGGTATCGGCTGAAGCTTTCTTT.

This clonotype was recorded many times. The chain combines TRBV10-2 with TRBJ2-7; 8 positions match TRBD1. CDR1 WSHSY and CDR2 SAAADI come from the germline V gene. Trimming removed 3 bases from V and 1 base from J; junction bases left unmatched: 8. CDR3 length equals 16 residues. The CDR3 region is CASSDKSGTGSYEQYF. Here the CDR3 DNA reads TGCGCCAGCAGTGATAAGTCCGGGACAGGTTCCTACGAGCAGTACTTC.

This clonotype was seen a handful of times. V gene TRBV7-9 combines with J gene TRBJ2-1; D unclear. Trimming took 0 bases from V and 4 from J, leaving 7 bases between them. Germline assignment: CDR1 SEHNR and CDR2 FQNEAQ (reference sequence). The CDR3 consists of 14 residues. CDR3 in amino acids: CASSLAGYYNEQFF. The CDR3 bases are TGTGCCAGCAGCTTAGCGGGCTATTACAATGAGCAGTTCTTC.

The CDR3 reads CASSELWTSGSRNEQFF. The CDR3 region has the DNA TGTGCCAGCAGTGAATTGTGGACTAGCGGGAGTAGGAATGAGCAGTTCTTC. The chain has TRBV25-1 and TRBJ2-1; the match to TRBD2 covers 13 bases. CDR1 and CDR2 (germline): MGHDK, SYGVNS. The junction had 7 bases not matched to a gene; V was cut back by 1 base and J by 7 bases. The CDR3 has 17 amino acids.

This clonotype came up many times. The J gene is TRBJ1-2, the V gene TRBV6-1; the D gene is possibly TRBD1 (6 bases). This CDR3 has 13 amino acids. CDR1 and CDR2 (germline): MNHNS, SASEGT. V lost 5 bases to trimming and J lost 1 base, with 8 bases between them. Here the CDR3 DNA reads TGTGCCAGCAGTCGACAGGTTAACTATGGCTACACCTTC. It is translated as CASSRQVNYGYTF.

There are many counts of this clonotype. The chain is built from TRBV7-2 and TRBJ2-3; no firm D call. The CDR3 runs 12 residues. Trimming stripped 4 bases from V and 3 bases from J, with 5 bases between. Germline CDR1 SGHTA, CDR2 FQGNSA. The CDR3: CASSYVTDTQYF. CDR3 coding DNA: TGTGCCAGCAGCTATGTTACAGATACGCAGTATTTT. The variable domain in full, with the rest retrieved from reference TRBV7-2 and TRBJ2-3, is GAGVSQSPSNKVTEKGKDVELRCDPISGHTALYWYRQSLGQGLEFLIYFQGNSAPDKSGLPSDRFSAERTGGSVSTLTIQRTQQEDSAVYLCASSYVTDTQYFGPGTRLTVL.

There are a few counts of this clonotype. The rearrangement uses TRBV7-9 and TRBJ1-2; D remains unclear. The CDR3 length is 15 residues. Germline CDR1 SEHNR, CDR2 FQNEAQ (reference sequence). Trimming removed 7 bases from V and 7 bases from J, with 22 bases in between. The CDR3 protein is CASTSPFVGYSGYTF. CDR3 bases: TGTGCCAGCACCTCGCCCTTCGTGGGTTATAGTGGCTACACCTTC.

This clonotype was seen ten or more times. V gene TRBV2 combines with J gene TRBJ1-5; D not certain. Germline CDR1 and CDR2: SNHLY and FYNNEI. The CDR3 covers 12 residues. V lost 3 bases and J 9 bases, leaving 9 bases between the germline ends. The CDR3 loop is CASSDGGRPQHF. Here the CDR3 DNA reads TGTGCCAGCAGTGATGGAGGACGGCCCCAGCATTTT. Complete variable domain (other parts from reference TRBV2 and TRBJ1-5): EPEVTQTPSHQVTQMGQEVILRCVPISNHLYFYWYRQILGQKVEFLVSFYNNEISEKSEIFDDQFSVERPDGSNFTLKIRSTKLEDSAMYFCASSDGGRPQHFGDGTRLSIL.

This clonotype was picked up a small number of times. The chain links TRBV20-1 to TRBJ1-4; D is undetermined. The germline V gene has CDR1 DFQATT and CDR2 SNEGSKA (reference sequence). V lost 6 bases and J 1 base, leaving 18 bases between the germline ends. The CDR3 length is 16 residues. CDR3 sequence: CSAQSVSGGTNEKLFF. CDR3 nucleotides: TGCAGTGCCCAATCCGTCTCCGGCGGAACTAATGAAAAACTGTTTTTT.

This clonotype came up a few times. This sequence joins TRBV19 and TRBJ1-1; D gene ambiguous. The CDR3 is 13 residues long. The germline V gene encodes CDR1 LNHDA and CDR2 SQIVND (reference sequence). The V end lost 3 bases, the J end lost 6 bases, and 11 bases lay between the germline ends. CDR3 sequence reads: CASSIRGSAEAFF. The DNA of the CDR3 is TGTGCCAGTAGTATCAGAGGGTCCGCTGAAGCTTTCTTT.

V gene TRBV5-6 combines with J gene TRBJ2-1; D gene unclear. Trimming left V 1 base short and J 7 bases short, with 9 bases between. CDR1 is SGHDT, CDR2 YYEEEE, per germline. The CDR3 spans 13 residues. The DNA of the CDR3 is TGTGCCAGCAGCTTGTCTCCCCGGAATGAGCAGTTCTTC. This sequence encodes CASSLSPRNEQFF.

The rearrangement joins TRBV7-9 to TRBJ1-2, with 8 bases lining up with TRBD1. V lost 5 bases, J lost 2 bases, and 13 bases stayed unmatched. The length of the CDR3 is 17 residues. In germline, CDR1 is SEHNR, CDR2 FQNEAQ (reference sequence). The CDR3 DNA sequence: TGTGCCAGCAGCAATACAGGGGGAGGGACCCTAAACTATGGCTACACCTTC. This codes for CASSNTGGGTLNYGYTF.

The table lists this clonotype with many counts. A junction boundary mismatches the germline segment, possibly from a read error. The chain is built from TRBV20-1 and TRBJ2-7, with 7 nucleotides matching TRBD1. This CDR3 has 14 amino acids. Germline CDR1 is DFQATT and CDR2 is SNEGSKA (reference sequence). The CDR3 DNA reads TGCAGCGCTAACTCCAGACAGGGCAGGGGCGAGCAGTACTTC. Protein: CSANSRQGRGEQYF.

Many counts were recorded for this clonotype. The chain joins TRBV9 to TRBJ2-1; the D gene is possibly TRBD2 (6 bases). Germline values: CDR1 SGDLS, CDR2 YYNGEE. The CDR3 loop spans 15 amino acids. With 2 bases removed from V and 0 bases from J, the gap between germline ends came to 9 bases. CDR3 sequence: CASSVSGSSYNEQFF. The CDR3, as DNA: TGTGCCAGCAGCGTTAGCGGTAGCTCCTACAATGAGCAGTTCTTC.

At least ten counts were recorded for this clonotype. This rearrangement joins TRBV28 to TRBJ1-2; 7 bases are a match to TRBD1. Germline V lookup: CDR1 MDHEN, CDR2 SYDVKM. V dropped 5 bases and J dropped 2; count of bases not matched to a gene: 5. The CDR3 has 14 amino acids. The chain's CDR3 is CASSRAGGNYGYTF. Written as DNA, the CDR3 is TGTGCCAGCAGTAGGGCAGGGGGGAACTATGGCTACACCTTC.

Regarding this clonotype: The DNA is left out, because the CDR3 cannot be placed on it with certainty; the CDR3 is given as TCRdb lists it. CDR3 in amino acids: CASSPRQVGMGSPFHF. The rearrangement links TRBV5-8 to TRBJ1-6; TRBD1, the D gene given by the table, was not confirmed from the DNA. The CDR3 totals 16 residues, both ends included. Germline V gives CDR1 SGHTS, CDR2 YDEGEE.

In this sample, this clonotype turned up many times. This chain connects TRBV12-3 or TRBV12-4 to TRBJ1-1; D unclear. CDR3 size: 12 residues. The V end was cut by 6 bases, the J end by 2 bases, with 7 bases between. The DNA for the CDR3 is TGTGCCAGCAGCCTCGTAAACACTGAAGCTTTCTTT. It translates to CASSLVNTEAFF.

This clonotype was seen at least ten times. The gene calls are TRBV10-3 and TRBJ1-2, with 10 bases matching TRBD1. Germline V CDR1 and CDR2: ENHRY, SYGVKD. V shed 10 bases and J 6 bases; nucleotides not matched to a gene: 20. The CDR3 runs 17 residues. Here the CDR3 DNA reads TGTGCCACCTCCCTTACCGGGACAGGGGAAAGGAAAAATGGCTACACCTTC. It yields the protein CATSLTGTGERKNGYTF.

The V gene is TRBV25-1, the J gene TRBJ2-5, with D perhaps TRBD1 (5 bases). This CDR3 has 15 residues. The germline V gene has CDR1 MGHDK and CDR2 SYGVNS. Deletions cut 4 bases from V and 0 bases from J, with 12 bases between. The CDR3 sequence is CASSVLMTDQETQYF. CDR3 sequence (DNA): TGTGCCAGCAGTGTGTTAATGACAGACCAAGAGACCCAGTACTTC.

A few counts support this clonotype. The chain couples TRBV12-5 to TRBJ1-4; D remains unclear. The CDR3 contains 17 residues. V lost 0 bases and J 1 base, leaving 12 bases between the germline ends. Germline CDR1 is LGHNT and CDR2 is FRNRAP. CDR3 in DNA: TGTGCTAGTGGTTTGGTACTGGGTACCGTAACTAATGAAAAACTGTTTTTT. Residues: CASGLVLGTVTNEKLFF.

This clonotype came up many times. This sequence joins TRBV5-6 and TRBJ2-1; 9 nucleotides line up with TRBD2. Germline trimming cut 6 bases from V and 2 bases from J; bases unmatched to any gene: 6. The CDR3 covers 15 residues. Germline V lookup: CDR1 SGHDT, CDR2 YYEEEE. The CDR3 nucleotides read TGTGCCAGCACTAGCGGGGTGGGGCCCTACAATGAGCAGTTCTTC. The encoded protein is CASTSGVGPYNEQFF.

This clonotype was detected ten times or more. The gene calls are TRBV10-3 and TRBJ2-1, with D maybe TRBD2 (6 bases). Looked up from germline, CDR1 is ENHRY and CDR2 is SYGVKD. V was pared by 6 bases and J by 5 bases, with 23 bases between. The CDR3 covers 17 residues. The CDR3 DNA reads TGTGCCATCAGATCTGGACTCAGGGAGGCTGAAAACAATGAGCAGTTCTTC. Its translation: CAIRSGLREAENNEQFF.

This clonotype showed up many times. The V call is TRBV5-1, the J call TRBJ2-1; TRBD2 aligns across 8 bases. This CDR3 is 16 amino acids long. From germline, CDR1 is SGHRS and CDR2 YFSETQ. Unmatched junction bases numbered 4, after V lost 0 bases and J lost 2 bases. CDR3 protein: CASSLVPAGAYNEQFF. Here the CDR3 DNA reads TGCGCCAGCAGCTTGGTCCCAGCGGGAGCCTACAATGAGCAGTTCTTC. Combining the CDR3 with reference TRBV5-1 and TRBJ2-1 gives the whole variable domain KAGVTQTPRYLIKTRGQQVTLSCSPISGHRSVSWYQQTPGQGLQFLFEYFSETQRNKGNFPGRFSGRQFSNSRSEMNVSTLELGDSALYLCASSLVPAGAYNEQFFGPGTRLTVL.

This clonotype was found many times. This chain links TRBV5-4 with TRBJ2-7; maybe TRBD2 (8 bases). The CDR3 extends over 15 amino acids. The germline V and J ends were trimmed by 9 bases and 7 bases, with 26 bases remaining between them. The germline V gene encodes CDR1 SGHNT and CDR2 YYREEE (reference sequence). CDR3 residues: CATGQLAGSSGEQYF. In nucleotides, the CDR3 is TGTGCCACGGGACAGCTAGCGGGTTCATCGGGGGAGCAGTACTTC.

The sample holds many counts of this clonotype. The chain has TRBV6-1 and TRBJ2-7; no reliable D call. Trimming pared 7 bases from V and 2 bases from J, leaving 21 bases between. The CDR3 is 16 residues long. The V gene's germline CDR1 is MNHNS and CDR2 SASEGT. The CDR3 protein is CASILDPGGTPYEQYF. The CDR3 DNA reads as TGTGCCAGCATATTGGATCCCGGCGGAACCCCCTACGAGCAGTACTTC.